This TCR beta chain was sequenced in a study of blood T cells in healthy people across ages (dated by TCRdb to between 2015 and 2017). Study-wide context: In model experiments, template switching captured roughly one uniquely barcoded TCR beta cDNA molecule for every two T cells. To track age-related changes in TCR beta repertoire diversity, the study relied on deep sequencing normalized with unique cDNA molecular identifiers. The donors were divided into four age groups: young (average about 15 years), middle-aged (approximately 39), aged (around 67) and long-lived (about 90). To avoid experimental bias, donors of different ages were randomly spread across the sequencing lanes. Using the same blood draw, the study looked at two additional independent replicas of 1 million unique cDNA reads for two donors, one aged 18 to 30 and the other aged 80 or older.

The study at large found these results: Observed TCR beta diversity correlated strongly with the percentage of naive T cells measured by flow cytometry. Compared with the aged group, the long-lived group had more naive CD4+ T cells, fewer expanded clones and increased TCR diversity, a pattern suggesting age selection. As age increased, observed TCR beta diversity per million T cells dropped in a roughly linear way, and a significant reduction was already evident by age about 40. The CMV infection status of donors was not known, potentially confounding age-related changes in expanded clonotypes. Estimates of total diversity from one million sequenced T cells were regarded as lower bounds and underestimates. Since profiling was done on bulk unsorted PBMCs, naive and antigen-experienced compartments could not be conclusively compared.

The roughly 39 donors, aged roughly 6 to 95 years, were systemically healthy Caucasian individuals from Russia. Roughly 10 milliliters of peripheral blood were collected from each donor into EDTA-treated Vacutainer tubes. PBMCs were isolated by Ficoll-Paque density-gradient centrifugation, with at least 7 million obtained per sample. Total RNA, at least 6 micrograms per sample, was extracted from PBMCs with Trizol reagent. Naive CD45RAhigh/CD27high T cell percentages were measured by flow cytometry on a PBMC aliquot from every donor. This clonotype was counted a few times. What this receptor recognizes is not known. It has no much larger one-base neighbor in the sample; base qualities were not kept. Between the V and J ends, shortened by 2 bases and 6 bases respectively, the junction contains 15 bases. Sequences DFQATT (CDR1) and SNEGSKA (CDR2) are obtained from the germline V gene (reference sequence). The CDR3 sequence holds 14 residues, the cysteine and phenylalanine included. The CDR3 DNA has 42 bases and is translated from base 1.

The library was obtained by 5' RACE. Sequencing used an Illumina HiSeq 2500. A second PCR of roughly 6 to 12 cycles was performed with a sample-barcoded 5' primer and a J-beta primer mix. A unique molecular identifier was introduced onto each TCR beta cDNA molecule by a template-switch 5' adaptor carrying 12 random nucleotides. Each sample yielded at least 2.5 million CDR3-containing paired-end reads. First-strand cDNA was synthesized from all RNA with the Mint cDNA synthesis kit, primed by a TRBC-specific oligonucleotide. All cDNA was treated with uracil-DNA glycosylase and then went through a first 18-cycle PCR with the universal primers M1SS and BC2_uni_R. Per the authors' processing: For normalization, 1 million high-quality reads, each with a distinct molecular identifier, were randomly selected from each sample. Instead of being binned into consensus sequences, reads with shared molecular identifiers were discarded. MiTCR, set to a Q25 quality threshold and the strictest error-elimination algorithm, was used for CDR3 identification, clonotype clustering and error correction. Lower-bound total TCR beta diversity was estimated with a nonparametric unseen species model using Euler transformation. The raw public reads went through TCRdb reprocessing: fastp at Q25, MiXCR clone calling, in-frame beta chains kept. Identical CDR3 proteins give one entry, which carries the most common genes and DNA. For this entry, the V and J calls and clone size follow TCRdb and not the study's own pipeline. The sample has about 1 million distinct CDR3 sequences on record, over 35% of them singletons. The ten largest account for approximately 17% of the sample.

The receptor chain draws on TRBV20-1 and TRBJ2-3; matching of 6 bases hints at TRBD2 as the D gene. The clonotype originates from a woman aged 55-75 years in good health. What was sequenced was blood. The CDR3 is CSARPGGSGDTQYF. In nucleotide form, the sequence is TGCAGTGCTAGACCCGGGGGATCCGGCGATACGCAGTATTTT.